This T cell receptor beta chain was sequenced during a study of blood T cell repertoires in COVID-19. Whole-study context: The origin of the acute and convalescent COVID-19 samples was the United States, Italy and Spain. Sample material is recorded as cDNA or gDNA derived from T cells, B-cell-depleted T cells, or PBMCs.

Germline CDR1 SGHRS, CDR2 YFSETQ. This CDR3 spans 15 amino acids. Deletions cut 4 bases from V and 0 bases from J, with 14 bases between. The authors' processing: Amplification from reference gene primers served as the basis for estimated nucleated cell counts. Sequencing was performed with immunoSEQ multiplex PCR; in TCRdb, only in-frame clones are kept and a portion is missing. That table gives V, J and clone size, and the DNA gave D and trimming. The table has fewer than 300,000 clones, approximately 81% seen once. This receptor was taken from a woman aged 55-69 years with active or convalescent COVID-19. The source material was peripheral blood. The rearrangement joins TRBV5-1 to TRBJ2-7, with a weak D call TRBD2 (6 bases). The CDR3 region has the DNA TGCGCCAGCAGCCCGGGGGACGGGGTCTCCTACGAGCAGTACTTC. Protein: CASSPGDGVSYEQYF.